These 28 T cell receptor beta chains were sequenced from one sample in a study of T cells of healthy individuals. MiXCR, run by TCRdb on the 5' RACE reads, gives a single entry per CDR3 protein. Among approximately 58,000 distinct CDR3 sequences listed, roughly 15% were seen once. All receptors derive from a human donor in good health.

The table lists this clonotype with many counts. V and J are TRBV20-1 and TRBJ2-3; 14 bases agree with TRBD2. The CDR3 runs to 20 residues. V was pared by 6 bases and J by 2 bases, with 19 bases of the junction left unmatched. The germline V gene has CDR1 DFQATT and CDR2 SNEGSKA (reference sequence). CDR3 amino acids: CSAQYPGLAGDLRVTDTQYF. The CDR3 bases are TGCAGTGCCCAATACCCGGGACTAGCGGGAGATCTGCGTGTCACAGATACGCAGTATTTT.

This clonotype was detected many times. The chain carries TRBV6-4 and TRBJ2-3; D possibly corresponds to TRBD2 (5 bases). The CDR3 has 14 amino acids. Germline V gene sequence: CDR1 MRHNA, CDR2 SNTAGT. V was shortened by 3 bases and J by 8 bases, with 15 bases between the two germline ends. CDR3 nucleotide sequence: TGTGCCAGCAGTGAAGTCACGGGGTTGGGTACGCAGTATTTT. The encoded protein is CASSEVTGLGTQYF.

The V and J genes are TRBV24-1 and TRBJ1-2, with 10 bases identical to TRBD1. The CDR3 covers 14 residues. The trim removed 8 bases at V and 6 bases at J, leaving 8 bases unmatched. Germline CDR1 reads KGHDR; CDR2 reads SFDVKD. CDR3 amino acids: CATTSGQGVDGYTF. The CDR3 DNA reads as TGTGCCACCACCTCCGGACAGGGGGTAGATGGCTACACCTTC.

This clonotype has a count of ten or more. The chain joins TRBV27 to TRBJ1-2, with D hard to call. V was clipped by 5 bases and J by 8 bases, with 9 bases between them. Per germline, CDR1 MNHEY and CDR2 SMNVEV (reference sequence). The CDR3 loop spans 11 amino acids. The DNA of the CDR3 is TGTGCCAGCAGTCCGTCCAAGGGCTACACCTTC. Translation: CASSPSKGYTF.

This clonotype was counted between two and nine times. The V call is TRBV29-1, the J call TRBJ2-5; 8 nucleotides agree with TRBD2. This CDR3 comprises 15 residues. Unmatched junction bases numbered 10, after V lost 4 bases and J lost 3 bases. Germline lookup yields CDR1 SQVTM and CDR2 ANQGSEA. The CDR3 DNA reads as TGCAGCGTTGCCAAAGGGACTAGTCCGGAAGAGACCCAGTACTTC. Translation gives CSVAKGTSPEETQYF. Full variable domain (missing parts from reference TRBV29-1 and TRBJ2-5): SAVISQKPSRDICQRGTSLTIQCQVDSQVTMMFWYRQQPGQSLTLIATANQGSEATYESGFVIDKFPISRPNLTFSTLTVSNMSPEDSSIYLCSVAKGTSPEETQYFGPGTRLLVL.

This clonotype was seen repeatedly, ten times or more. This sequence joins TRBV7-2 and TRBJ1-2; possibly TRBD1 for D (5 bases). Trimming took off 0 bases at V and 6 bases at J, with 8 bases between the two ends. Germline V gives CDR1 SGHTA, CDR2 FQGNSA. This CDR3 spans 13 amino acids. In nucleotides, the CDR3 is TGTGCCAGCAGCTTAGCACCAGGGAATGGCTACACCTTC. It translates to CASSLAPGNGYTF.

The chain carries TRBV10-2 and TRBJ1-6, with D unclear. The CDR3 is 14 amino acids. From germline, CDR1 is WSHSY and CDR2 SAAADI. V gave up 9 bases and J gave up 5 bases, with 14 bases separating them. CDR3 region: CASGVGRDNSPLHF. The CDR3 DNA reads TGCGCCAGTGGCGTCGGACGGGATAATTCACCCCTCCACTTT.

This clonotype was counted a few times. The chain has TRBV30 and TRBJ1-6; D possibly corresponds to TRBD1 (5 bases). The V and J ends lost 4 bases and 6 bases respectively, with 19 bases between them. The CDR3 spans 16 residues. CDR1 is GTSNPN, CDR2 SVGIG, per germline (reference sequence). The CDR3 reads CAWIRGASPGNSPLHF. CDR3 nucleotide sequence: TGTGCCTGGATCCGCGGGGCCTCCCCGGGTAATTCACCCCTCCACTTT.

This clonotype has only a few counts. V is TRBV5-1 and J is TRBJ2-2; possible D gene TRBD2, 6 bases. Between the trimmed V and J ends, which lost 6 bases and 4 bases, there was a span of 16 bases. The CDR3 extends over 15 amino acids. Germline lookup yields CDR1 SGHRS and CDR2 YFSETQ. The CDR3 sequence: CASNDGSGGTGELFF. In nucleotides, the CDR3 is TGCGCCAGCAACGACGGGAGTGGAGGCACCGGGGAGCTGTTTTTT.

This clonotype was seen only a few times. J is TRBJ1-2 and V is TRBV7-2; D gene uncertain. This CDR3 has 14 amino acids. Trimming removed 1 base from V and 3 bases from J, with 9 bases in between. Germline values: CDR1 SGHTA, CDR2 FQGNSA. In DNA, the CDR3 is TGTGCCAGCAGCTTAGGGATAGTCGACTATGGCTACACCTTC. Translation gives CASSLGIVDYGYTF.

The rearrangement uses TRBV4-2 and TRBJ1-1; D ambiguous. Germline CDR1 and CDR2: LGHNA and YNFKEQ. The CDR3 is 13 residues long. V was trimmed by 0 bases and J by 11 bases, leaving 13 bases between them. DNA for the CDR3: TGTGCCAGCAGCCAAGATTACTCATCAGAGGCTTTCTTT. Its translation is CASSQDYSSEAFF.

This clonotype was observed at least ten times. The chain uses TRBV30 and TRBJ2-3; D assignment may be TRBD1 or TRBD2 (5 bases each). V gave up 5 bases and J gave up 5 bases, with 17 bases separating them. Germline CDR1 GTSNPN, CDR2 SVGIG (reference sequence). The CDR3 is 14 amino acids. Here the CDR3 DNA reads TGTGCCTGGGGGACGAACTCCGTTAAAGATACGCAGTATTTT. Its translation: CAWGTNSVKDTQYF. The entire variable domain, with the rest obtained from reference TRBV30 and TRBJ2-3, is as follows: SQTIHQWPATLVQPVGSPLSLECTVEGTSNPNLYWYRQAAGRGLQLLFYSVGIGQISSEVPQNLSASRPQDRQFILSSKKLLLSDSGFYLCAWGTNSVKDTQYFGPGTRLTVL.

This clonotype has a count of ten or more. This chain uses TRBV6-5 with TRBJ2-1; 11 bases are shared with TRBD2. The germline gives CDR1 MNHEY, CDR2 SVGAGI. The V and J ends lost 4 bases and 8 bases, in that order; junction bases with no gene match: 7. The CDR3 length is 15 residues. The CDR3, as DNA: TGTGCCAGCAGTTTATATAGCGGGAGGGGAGATGAGCAGTTCTTC. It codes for CASSLYSGRGDEQFF.

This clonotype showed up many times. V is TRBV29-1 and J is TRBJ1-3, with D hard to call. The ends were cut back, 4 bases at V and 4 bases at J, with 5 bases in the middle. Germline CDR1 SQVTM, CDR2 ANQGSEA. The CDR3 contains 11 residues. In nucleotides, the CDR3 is TGCAGCGTTGGAGACGGAAACACCATATATTTT. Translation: CSVGDGNTIYF.

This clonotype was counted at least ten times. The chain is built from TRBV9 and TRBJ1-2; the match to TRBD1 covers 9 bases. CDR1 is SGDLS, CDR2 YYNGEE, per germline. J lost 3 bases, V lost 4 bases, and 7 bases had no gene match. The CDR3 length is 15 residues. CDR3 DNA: TGTGCCAGCAGCCGTACAGGGGGCGCAGACTATGGCTACACCTTC. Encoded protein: CASSRTGGADYGYTF.

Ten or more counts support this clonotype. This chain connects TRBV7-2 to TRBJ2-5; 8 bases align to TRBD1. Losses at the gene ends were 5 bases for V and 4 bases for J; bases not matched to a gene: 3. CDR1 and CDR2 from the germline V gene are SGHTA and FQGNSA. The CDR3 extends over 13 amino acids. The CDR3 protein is CASSEDRVETQYF. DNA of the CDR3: TGTGCCAGCAGCGAGGACAGGGTAGAGACCCAGTACTTC.

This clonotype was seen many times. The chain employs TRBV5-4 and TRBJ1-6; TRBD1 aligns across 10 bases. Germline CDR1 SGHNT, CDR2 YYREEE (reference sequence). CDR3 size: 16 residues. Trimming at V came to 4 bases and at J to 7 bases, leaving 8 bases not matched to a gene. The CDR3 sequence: CASSPGTGVWNSPLHF. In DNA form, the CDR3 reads TGTGCCAGCAGCCCCGGGACAGGGGTCTGGAATTCACCCCTCCACTTT.

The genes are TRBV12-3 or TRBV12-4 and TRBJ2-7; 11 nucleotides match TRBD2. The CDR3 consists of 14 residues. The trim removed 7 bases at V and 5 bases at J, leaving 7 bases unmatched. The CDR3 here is CASTNRLAGNEQYF. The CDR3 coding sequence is TGTGCCAGCACCAACCGACTAGCGGGGAACGAGCAGTACTTC.

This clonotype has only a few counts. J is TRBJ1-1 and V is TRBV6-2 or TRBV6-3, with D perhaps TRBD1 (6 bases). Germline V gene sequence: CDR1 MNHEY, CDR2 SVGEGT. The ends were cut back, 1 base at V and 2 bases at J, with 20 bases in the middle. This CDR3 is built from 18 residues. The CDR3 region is CASSYYSAEWTDNTEAFF. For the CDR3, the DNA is TGTGCCAGCAGTTACTACAGCGCGGAGTGGACAGATAACACTGAAGCTTTCTTT.

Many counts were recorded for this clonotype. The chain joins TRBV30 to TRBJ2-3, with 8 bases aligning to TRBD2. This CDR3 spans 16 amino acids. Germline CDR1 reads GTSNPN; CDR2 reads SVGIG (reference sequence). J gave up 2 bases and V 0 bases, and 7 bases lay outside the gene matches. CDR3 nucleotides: TGTGCCTGGAGTGTAGCGGGAGTGACCATCACAGATACGCAGTATTTT. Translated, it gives CAWSVAGVTITDTQYF.

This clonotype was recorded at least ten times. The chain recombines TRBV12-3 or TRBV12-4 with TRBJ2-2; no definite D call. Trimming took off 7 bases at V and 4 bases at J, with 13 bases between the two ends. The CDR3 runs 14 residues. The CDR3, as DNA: TGTGCCAGCACCTTTTACCCGGGCACCGGGGAGCTGTTTTTT. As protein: CASTFYPGTGELFF.

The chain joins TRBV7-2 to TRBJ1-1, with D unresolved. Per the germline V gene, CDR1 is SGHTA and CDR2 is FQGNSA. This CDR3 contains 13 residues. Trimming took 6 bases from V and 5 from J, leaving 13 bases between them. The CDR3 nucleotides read TGTGCCAGCAGGGAAAGGGTTCGTACTGAAGCTTTCTTT. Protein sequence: CASRERVRTEAFF.

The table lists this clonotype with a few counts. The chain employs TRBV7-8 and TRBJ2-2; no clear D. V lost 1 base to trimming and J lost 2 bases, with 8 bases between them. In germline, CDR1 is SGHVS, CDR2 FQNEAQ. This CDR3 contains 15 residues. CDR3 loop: CASSLVRRNTGELFF. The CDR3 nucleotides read TGTGCCAGCAGCTTAGTTCGGAGAAACACCGGGGAGCTGTTTTTT.

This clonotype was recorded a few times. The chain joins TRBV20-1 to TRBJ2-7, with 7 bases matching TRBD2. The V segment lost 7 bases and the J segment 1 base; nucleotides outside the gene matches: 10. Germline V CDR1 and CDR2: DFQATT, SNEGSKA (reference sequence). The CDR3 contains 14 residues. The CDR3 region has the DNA TGCAGTGGCAAATTTGGGGGGGGTTCCTACGAGCAGTACTTC. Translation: CSGKFGGGSYEQYF.

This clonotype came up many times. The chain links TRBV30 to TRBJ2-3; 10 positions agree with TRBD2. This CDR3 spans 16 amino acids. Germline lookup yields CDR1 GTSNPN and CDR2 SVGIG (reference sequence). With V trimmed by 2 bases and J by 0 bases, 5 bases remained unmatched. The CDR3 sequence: CAWSIPTSGSTDTQYF. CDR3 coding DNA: TGTGCCTGGAGTATTCCGACTAGCGGGAGCACAGATACGCAGTATTTT.

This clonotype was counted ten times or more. Here the CDR3 DNA reads TGTGCCAGCAGCTTAGGAAGAGGGCGGGGTGCCTACAATGAGCAGTTCTTC. As protein: CASSLGRGRGAYNEQFF. The rearrangement uses TRBV7-8 and TRBJ2-1; D possibly corresponds to TRBD2 (6 bases). Germline V gene lookup returns CDR1 SGHVS and CDR2 FQNEAQ. V lost 1 base to trimming and J lost 2 bases, with 15 bases between them. The CDR3 spans 17 residues.

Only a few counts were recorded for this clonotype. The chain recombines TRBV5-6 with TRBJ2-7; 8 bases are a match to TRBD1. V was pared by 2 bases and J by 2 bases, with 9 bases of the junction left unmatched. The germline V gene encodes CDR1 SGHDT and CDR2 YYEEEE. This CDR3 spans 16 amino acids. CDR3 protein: CASSFRPTGGTYEQYF. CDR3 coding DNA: TGTGCCAGCAGCTTTCGGCCCACAGGGGGTACCTACGAGCAGTACTTC.

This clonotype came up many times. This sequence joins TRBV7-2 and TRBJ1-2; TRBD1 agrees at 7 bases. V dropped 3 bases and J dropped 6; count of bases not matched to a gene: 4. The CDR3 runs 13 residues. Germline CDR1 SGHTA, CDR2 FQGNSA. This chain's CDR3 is CASSFNQGDGYTF. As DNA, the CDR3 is TGTGCCAGCAGCTTCAACCAGGGGGATGGCTACACCTTC.